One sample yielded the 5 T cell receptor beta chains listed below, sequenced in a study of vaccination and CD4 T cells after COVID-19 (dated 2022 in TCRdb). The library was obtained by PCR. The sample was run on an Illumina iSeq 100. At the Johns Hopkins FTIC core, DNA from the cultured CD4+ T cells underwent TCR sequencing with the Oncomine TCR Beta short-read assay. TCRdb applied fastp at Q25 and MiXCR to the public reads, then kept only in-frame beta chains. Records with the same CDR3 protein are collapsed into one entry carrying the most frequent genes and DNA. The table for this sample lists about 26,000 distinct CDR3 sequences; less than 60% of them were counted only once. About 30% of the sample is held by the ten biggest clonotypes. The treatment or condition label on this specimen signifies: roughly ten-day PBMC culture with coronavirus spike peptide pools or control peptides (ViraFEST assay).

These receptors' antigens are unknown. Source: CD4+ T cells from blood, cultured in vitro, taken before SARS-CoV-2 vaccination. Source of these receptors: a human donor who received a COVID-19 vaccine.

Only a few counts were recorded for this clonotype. CDR3 nucleotide sequence: TGTGCCAGCAGTGTCGGCAGGGCCGGCGAGCAGTACTTC. This encodes CASSVGRAGEQYF. The chain carries TRBV25-1 and TRBJ2-7; D perhaps matches TRBD1 (5 bases). V gave up 4 bases and J gave up 6 bases, with 13 bases separating them. CDR1 MGHDK and CDR2 SYGVNS come from the germline V gene. CDR3 length: 13 amino acids.

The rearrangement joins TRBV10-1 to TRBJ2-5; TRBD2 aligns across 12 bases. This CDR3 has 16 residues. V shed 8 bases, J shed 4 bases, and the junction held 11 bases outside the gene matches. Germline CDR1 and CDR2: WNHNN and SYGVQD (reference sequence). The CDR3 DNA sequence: TGCGCCAGCCTCGACCGCAGACTAGCGGGGGCAGAGACCCAGTACTTC. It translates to CASLDRRLAGAETQYF.

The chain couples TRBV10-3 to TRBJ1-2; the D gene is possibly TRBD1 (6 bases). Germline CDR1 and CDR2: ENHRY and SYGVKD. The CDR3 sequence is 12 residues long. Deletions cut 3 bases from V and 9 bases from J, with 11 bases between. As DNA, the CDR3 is TGTGCCATCAGTGACAACAGGGTGCGCTACACCTTC. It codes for CAISDNRVRYTF.

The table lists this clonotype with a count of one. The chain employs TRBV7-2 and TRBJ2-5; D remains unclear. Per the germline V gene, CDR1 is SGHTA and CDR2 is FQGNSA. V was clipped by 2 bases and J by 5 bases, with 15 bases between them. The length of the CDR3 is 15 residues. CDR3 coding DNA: TGTGCCAGCAGCTTATATCGTGGGCCCCGGGAGACCCAGTACTTC. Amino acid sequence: CASSLYRGPRETQYF.

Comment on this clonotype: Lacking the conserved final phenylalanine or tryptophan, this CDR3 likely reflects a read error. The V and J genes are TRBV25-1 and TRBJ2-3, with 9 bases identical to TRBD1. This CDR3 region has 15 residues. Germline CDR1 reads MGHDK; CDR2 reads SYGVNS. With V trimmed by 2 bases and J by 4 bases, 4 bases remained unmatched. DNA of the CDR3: TGTGCCAGCAGTGAAACAACAGGGGGCTCAGATACGCAGTATCTT. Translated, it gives CASSETTGGSDTQYL.